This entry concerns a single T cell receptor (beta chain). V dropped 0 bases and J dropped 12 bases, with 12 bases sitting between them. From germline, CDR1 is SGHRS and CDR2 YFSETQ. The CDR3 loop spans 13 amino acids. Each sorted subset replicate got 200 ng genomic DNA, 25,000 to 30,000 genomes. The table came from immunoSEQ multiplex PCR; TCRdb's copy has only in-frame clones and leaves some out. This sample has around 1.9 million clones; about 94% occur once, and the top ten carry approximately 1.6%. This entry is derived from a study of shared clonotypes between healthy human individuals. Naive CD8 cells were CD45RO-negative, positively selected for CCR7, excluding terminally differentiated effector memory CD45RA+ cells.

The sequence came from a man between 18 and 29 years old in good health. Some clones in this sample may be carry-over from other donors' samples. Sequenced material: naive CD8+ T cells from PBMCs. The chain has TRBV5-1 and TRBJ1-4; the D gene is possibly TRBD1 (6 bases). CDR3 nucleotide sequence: TGCGCCAGCAGCTTGGCCGAGGGGGGAGAACTGTTTTTT. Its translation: CASSLAEGGELFF.